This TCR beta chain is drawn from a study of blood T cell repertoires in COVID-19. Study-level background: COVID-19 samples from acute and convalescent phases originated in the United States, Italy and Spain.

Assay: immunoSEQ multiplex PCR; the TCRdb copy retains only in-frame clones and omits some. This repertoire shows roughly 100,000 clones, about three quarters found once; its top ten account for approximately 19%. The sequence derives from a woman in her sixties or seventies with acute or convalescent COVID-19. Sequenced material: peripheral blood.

The DNA for the CDR3 is TGTGCCTGGGGCCCCCAGTATAATTCACCCCTCCACTTT. Amino acids: CAWGPQYNSPLHF. The rearrangement links TRBV30 to TRBJ1-6; D is uncertain. The germline gives CDR1 GTSNPN, CDR2 SVGIG (reference sequence). The CDR3 is made up of 13 amino acids. V was shortened by 5 bases and J by 4 bases, with 9 bases between the two germline ends.